This TCR beta chain was retrieved from a study of blood T cell repertoires in COVID-19. Whole-study context: Some COVID-19 samples were acute and others convalescent; all came from the United States, Italy and Spain. The analysed material was cDNA or gDNA that came from T cells, B-cell-depleted T cells, or PBMCs.

The germline V and J ends were trimmed by 6 bases and 5 bases, with 11 bases remaining between them. The CDR3 runs to 13 residues. CDR1 is MRHNA, CDR2 SNTAGT, per germline. Some clones are missing from TCRdb's copy, which holds only in-frame ones; the method was immunoSEQ multiplex PCR. The table includes about 140,000 clones, 75% to 90% detected once. This chain links TRBV6-4 with TRBJ2-1, with D hard to call. This clonotype was sampled from an elderly woman with acute or convalescent COVID-19. The sequencing input was peripheral blood. The CDR3 nucleotides read TGTGCCAGCAGCTTAGAGCTGGACAATGAGCAGTTCTTC. It is translated as CASSLELDNEQFF.